The clone carrying this T cell receptor (beta chain) has only a few counts. Its antigen remains unidentified. The germline V gene encodes CDR1 SGHAT and CDR2 FQNNGV. Unmatched junction bases numbered 6, after V lost 4 bases and J lost 5 bases. The CDR3 runs to 15 residues. The sample belongs to a study of T-cell reconstitution after alpha-beta-depleted transplantation in children. This sample's TCRbeta library carried unique molecular identifier barcodes. TCRdb itself ran the PCR reads through MiXCR, one entry per CDR3 protein. Of some 300,000 distinct CDR3 sequences in the sample, roughly a tenth were seen once. Study-level points and caveats: After transplant, at about two months, alpha-beta T cells were reportedly derived from several hundred expanded graft clones.

The clonotype comes from a boy under two years old with acute myeloid leukemia, due to receive a stem cell transplant. The sample in question was PBMCs, obtained before TCRalphabeta/CD19-depleted stem cell transplant. This chain links TRBV11-2 with TRBJ2-1, with 9 bases that match TRBD2. CDR3: CASSSVGGGDNEQFF. The CDR3, as DNA: TGTGCCAGCAGCTCCGTGGGCGGGGGGGACAATGAGCAGTTCTTC.